The 21 T cell receptor beta chains in this list originate from one sample, sequenced in a study of tumor-infiltrating lymphocytes in primary liver carcinoma. Starting material of 500 to 600 ng total RNA yielded TCR beta cDNA via a constant-region primer. Researchers made the TCR beta libraries by running three nested multiplex PCR rounds with slightly modified ARM-PCR. Each of the first two PCR rounds ran approximately 9 cycles with TRBV1-TRBV30 forward and C-beta reverse primers. From the multiplex PCR reads, TCRdb called clonotypes with MiXCR, one entry per CDR3 protein. The top ten clones hold approximately 15% of a sample with hundreds of thousands of distinct CDR3 sequences, around three fifths of them seen once. Extraction also yielded germline DNA, while blood RNA was obtained from unsorted whole blood. Sequencing was carried out using peripheral blood. The receptors were gathered from a woman between 25 and 40 years old with primary liver carcinoma and hepatitis B virus infection.

There are many counts of this clonotype. The V and J genes are TRBV11-2 and TRBJ1-5, with 9 bases aligning to TRBD1. Germline CDR1 is SGHAT and CDR2 is FQNNGV. This CDR3 contains 15 residues. The V and J ends lost 1 base and 4 bases, in that order; junction bases with no gene match: 2. The CDR3 region is CASSLGDRENQPQHF. DNA of the CDR3: TGTGCCAGCAGCTTAGGGGACAGGGAAAATCAGCCCCAGCATTTT.

This clonotype has only a few counts. A single base separates this from a much larger clone, so it may be a read error. This chain uses TRBV13 with TRBJ2-5; 8 bases map to TRBD1. The CDR3 is made up of 17 amino acids. Germline V gene lookup returns CDR1 PRHDT and CDR2 FYEKMQ (reference sequence). The CDR3 nucleotides read TGTGCCAGCAGCTTAGCCTCATCTTGGACAGGGCGAGAGAGCCAGTACTTC. Translated: CASSLASSWTGRESQYF.

Turning to this clonotype: A much larger clone differs from this one at a single base, so this may be a read error. V gene TRBV12-3 or TRBV12-4 combines with J gene TRBJ1-5; 10 bases line up with TRBD1. With V trimmed by 5 bases and J by 9 bases, 7 bases remained unmatched. This CDR3 region has 14 residues. CDR3: CASSLTGGSRPQHF. As DNA, the CDR3 is TGTGCCAGCAGTCTGACAGGGGGCAGTCGGCCCCAGCATTTT.

This clonotype was detected many times. This sequence joins TRBV11-2 and TRBJ2-1; maybe TRBD2 (6 bases). In germline, CDR1 is SGHAT, CDR2 FQNNGV. V was trimmed by 5 bases and J by 4 bases, leaving 18 bases between them. This CDR3 contains 16 residues. The CDR3 coding sequence is TGTGCCAGCAGCCCCCGGGTCGGGAGCGATTACAATGAGCAGTTCTTC. Translating it yields CASSPRVGSDYNEQFF.

In the case of this clonotype: The CDR3 end shows no conserved phenylalanine or tryptophan, and so a read error is likely. The CDR3 protein is CASSQEPVYGYTV. CDR3 coding DNA: TGCGCCAGCAGCCAAGAGCCGGTCTATGGCTACACCGTC. The chain is built from TRBV4-1 and TRBJ1-2; D unresolved. Germline V gives CDR1 MGHRA, CDR2 YSYEKL. The CDR3 contains 13 residues. The V end was cut by 0 bases, the J end by 4 bases, with 6 bases between.

On this clonotype itself: A much larger clone sits a single nucleotide away, making a read error possible. The chain links TRBV12-5 to TRBJ1-1; D gene uncertain. Germline assignment: CDR1 LGHNT and CDR2 FRNRAP. This CDR3 spans 12 amino acids. The V and J ends lost 4 bases and 7 bases respectively, with 10 bases between them. CDR3 region: CASGSELNEAFF. CDR3 nucleotide sequence: TGTGCTAGTGGTTCCGAATTGAATGAAGCTTTCTTT.

A note on this clonotype: This may arise from a read error, as a much more abundant clone is one base away. The J gene is TRBJ2-7, the V gene TRBV12-3 or TRBV12-4; 12 bases match TRBD2. This CDR3 is 15 amino acids long. The CDR3 loop is CASRSTSGGSYAQYF. In nucleotides, the CDR3 is TGTGCCAGCAGGTCGACTAGCGGGGGCTCCTACGCGCAGTACTTC.

On this clonotype: Since a much larger clone is just one base distant, this may be a read error. The rearrangement links TRBV30 to TRBJ2-3; possible D gene TRBD1, 6 bases. The CDR3 has 15 amino acids. Looked up from germline, CDR1 is GTSNPN and CDR2 is SVGIG (reference sequence). The CDR3 DNA is TGTACTCAAAATAAGGGACACTCTAGCACAGATACGCAGTATTTT. As protein: CTQNKGHSSTDTQYF.

About this clonotype itself: This could be a read error, since a much larger clone is one nucleotide away. The chain combines TRBV12-3 or TRBV12-4 with TRBJ2-7; D might be TRBD1 or TRBD2, each matching 6 bases. This CDR3 has 13 amino acids. CDR3 sequence reads: CASSPGDSYEKYF. The CDR3 DNA is TGTGCCAGCAGCCCAGGGGACTCCTACGAGAAGTACTTC.

This chain links TRBV29-1 with TRBJ2-3, with D tentatively TRBD1 (5 bases). The germline CDR1 and CDR2 sequences are SQVTM and ANQGSEA. The CDR3 runs to 14 residues. In nucleotides, the CDR3 is TGCATCGGAAAGACAGTTCCTAGCACAGATACGCAGTATTTT. It encodes CIGKTVPSTDTQYF.

Concerning this clonotype: One end of the junction does not line up with germline, which may come from a read error. The J gene is TRBJ1-6, the V gene TRBV11-2; 7 bases line up with TRBD1. Germline values: CDR1 SGHAT, CDR2 FQNNGV. The CDR3 runs 15 residues. CDR3: CASRPGGDRGSPPHF. In nucleotides, the CDR3 is TGTGCCAGCAGGCCAGGGGGAGACCGGGGTTCACCCCCCCACTTT.

This rearrangement joins TRBV10-3 to TRBJ2-6; D not resolved. This CDR3 has 15 amino acids. With 7 bases removed from V and 2 bases from J, the gap between germline ends came to 12 bases. The germline V gene has CDR1 ENHRY and CDR2 SYGVKD. CDR3 in amino acids: CAITGQIAGANVLTF. Written as DNA, the CDR3 is TGTGCCATCACAGGCCAAATCGCTGGGGCCAACGTCCTGACTTTC.

The rearrangement uses TRBV28 and TRBJ2-3; D call uncertain. CDR3 length: 11 residues. Per the germline V gene, CDR1 is MDHEN and CDR2 is SYDVKM. V lost 1 base and J 7 bases, leaving 3 bases between the germline ends. For the CDR3, the DNA is TGTGCCAGCAGTTTATTGTATACGCAGTATTTT. Protein: CASSLLYTQYF.

This clonotype was seen repeatedly, ten times or more. This chain joins TRBV12-3 or TRBV12-4 and TRBJ2-7; 9 nucleotides agree with TRBD1. With 5 bases clipped from V and 5 bases from J, the junction kept 16 bases outside the gene matches. This CDR3 has 17 residues. DNA of the CDR3: TGTGCCAGCAGTCTAGAGGTTGGGACAGGGTCGTCCCACGAGCAGTACTTC. Translating it yields CASSLEVGTGSSHEQYF.

The table lists this clonotype with a few counts. The rearrangement uses TRBV13 and TRBJ2-3; D is possibly TRBD1 (5 bases). The CDR3 covers 16 residues. The V end was cut by 5 bases, the J end by 3 bases, with 18 bases between. Germline values: CDR1 PRHDT, CDR2 FYEKMQ (reference sequence). DNA of the CDR3: TGTGCCAGCAGCACGAAGAGGCAGGGTAGGACAGATACGCAGTATTTT. Translated: CASSTKRQGRTDTQYF.

Comment on this clonotype: A single base separates this from a much larger clone, so it may be a read error. The rearrangement uses TRBV29-1 and TRBJ1-1; no firm D call. The CDR3 is 14 amino acids. CDR1 SQVTM and CDR2 ANQGSEA come from the germline V gene. V dropped 5 bases and J dropped 1 base, with 14 bases sitting between them. In DNA, the CDR3 is TGCAGCGTTTGGACCGGCCAGTGGAACACTGAAGCTTTCTTT. Translating gives CSVWTGQWNTEAFF.

J is TRBJ2-7 and V is TRBV6-5; D possibly uses TRBD1 or TRBD2 (5 bases each). CDR3 length: 15 amino acids. CDR1 and CDR2 (germline): MNHEY, SVGAGI. With 1 base removed from V and 8 bases from J, the gap between germline ends came to 18 bases. The CDR3 DNA reads as TGTGCCAGCAGTTACTTACCGGGACCCTCCTCCAAGCAGTACTTC. This sequence encodes CASSYLPGPSSKQYF.

CDR3 sequence reads: CASSESRGRTKDEQYF. CDR3 nucleotides: TGCGCCAGCAGTGAGTCGCGAGGGAGAACCAAGGACGAGCAGTACTTC. The genes are TRBV10-2 and TRBJ2-7; possible D gene TRBD2, 5 bases. The germline V gene has CDR1 WSHSY and CDR2 SAAADI. The CDR3 loop spans 16 amino acids. V gave up 0 bases and J gave up 5 bases, with 17 bases separating them.

Ten or more counts support this clonotype. The chain is built from TRBV28 and TRBJ2-1, with 12 bases identical to TRBD2. CDR1 MDHEN and CDR2 SYDVKM come from the germline V gene. The J segment lost 7 bases and the V segment lost 10 bases, leaving 8 bases of the junction unmatched. This CDR3 comprises 14 residues. CDR3 region: CATLAGGKRNEQFF. In DNA form, the CDR3 reads TGTGCCACACTAGCGGGAGGTAAGAGGAATGAGCAGTTCTTC.

To note about this clonotype: The junction shows a germline mismatch at one end, possibly a read error. The chain employs TRBV4-3 and TRBJ2-1; D perhaps matches TRBD1 (6 bases). The CDR3 length is 17 residues. Germline lookup yields CDR1 LGHNA and CDR2 YSLEER. CDR3 nucleotides: TGCGCCTGCAGCCAAGATGGGCCGGGGACACCTTACAATGAGCAGTTCTTC. It encodes CACSQDGPGTPYNEQFF.

Turning to this clonotype: A much larger clone differs by one base, so this may be a read error. This chain joins TRBV29-1 and TRBJ2-7; a possible D gene is TRBD1 (6 bases). Germline V gene sequence: CDR1 SQVTM, CDR2 ANQGSEA. The length of the CDR3 is 12 residues. The CDR3 protein is CRITWTVYEQYF. The CDR3 DNA sequence: TGCAGAATAACGTGGACAGTCTACGAGCAGTACTTC.